A selection of T cell receptor beta chains follows, all from one sample in a study of cytomegalovirus exposure and HLA in healthy donors. Method: immunoSEQ multiplex PCR; TCRdb's copy keeps in-frame clones and lacks some. Seen here are 100,000 to 150,000 clones, 77% observed once, and the top ten hold roughly 6%. The sample was PBMCs. Receptors originate from a man aged 18-30 years in good health and CMV-seropositive. Both conserved end residues are part of each CDR3. A D gene is named only where the DNA matches it firmly. Not all rows give a size; the values are once, few, many and, for expanded clones, a class.

>NA|TRBV19|TRBJ1-1|NA
TGTGCCAGTAGACAGGGTCCTATCTCTGAAGCTTTCTTT
CASRQGPISEAFF
>NA|TRBV7-2|TRBJ1-1|NA
TGTGCCAGCAGCGATCGGAGGGGAGGGAACACTGAAGCTTTCTTT
CASSDRRGGNTEAFF
>once|TRBV19|TRBJ1-2|NA
TGTGCCACCTTATCGGGGATCTATGGCTACACCTTC
CATLSGIYGYTF
>NA|TRBV6-6|TRBJ2-1|NA
TGTGCCAGCAGTCCAGGGTCCAATGAGCAGTTCTTC
CASSPGSNEQFF
>NA|TRBV9|TRBJ1-2|TRBD1
TGTGCCAGCAGCGGGGACAGGGGGCCTGGCTACACCTTC
CASSGDRGPGYTF
>once|TRBV27|TRBJ2-7|NA
TGTGCCAGCAGTTTACGGGGGGCGGTAATATACGAGCAGTACTTC
CASSLRGAVIYEQYF
>NA|TRBV7-2|TRBJ2-1|NA
TGTGCCAGCAGCTTAGATACAGGTTTGGGGCAGTTCTTC
CASSLDTGLGQFF
>NA|TRBV5-1|TRBJ2-6|NA
TGCGCCAGCAGCTTGGTTAACAGGGAGGGGCCTGGGGCCAACGTCCTGACTTTC
CASSLVNREGPGANVLTF
>NA|TRBV14|TRBJ1-1|NA
TGTGCCAGCAGCCAAGCGGGACACGGGGACACTGAAGCTTTCTTT
CASSQAGHGDTEAFF
>NA|TRBV5-1|TRBJ1-6|TRBD1
TGCGCCAGCAGCTCCACCGGGACAGGGGGGAATTCACCCCTCCACTTT
CASSSTGTGGNSPLHF
>NA|TRBV29-1|TRBJ1-2|NA
TGCAGCGTTGAAAGGGGGGGCGGCCCTAACTATGGCTACACCTTC
CSVERGGGPNYGYTF
>NA|TRBV7-8|TRBJ2-7|NA
TGTGCCAGCAGCGGGTGGACAGAGTCCTCCTACGAGCAGTACTTC
CASSGWTESSYEQYF
>NA|TRBV4-1|TRBJ2-7|TRBD1
TGCGCCAGCAGCCAAGGCCGGGACAGGTCCTACGAGCAGTACTTC
CASSQGRDRSYEQYF
>NA|TRBV15|TRBJ1-5|NA
TGTGCCACCAGCAGAGCGGGGAACCAGCCCCAGCATTTT
CATSRAGNQPQHF
>NA|TRBV4-1|TRBJ2-6|TRBD1
TGCGCCAGCAGCCAAGACAGGGGGCTCACTGGGGCCAACGTCCTGACTTTC
CASSQDRGLTGANVLTF
>NA|TRBV9|TRBJ2-7|NA
TGTGCCAGCAGCGTAGCAACAGGGAGCTCCTACGAGCAGTACTTC
CASSVATGSSYEQYF
>NA|TRBV28|TRBJ1-5|NA
TGTGCCAGCAGCTTGACAGACTTGTATAGCAATCAGCCCCAGCATTTT
CASSLTDLYSNQPQHF
>NA|TRBV6-5|TRBJ2-1|NA
TGTGCCAGCAGTTACTCGTCGGGTCACTACAATGAGCAGTTCTTC
CASSYSSGHYNEQFF
>NA|TRBV14|TRBJ1-2|NA
TGTGCCAGCAGCCAAGGACAGAGCTATGGCTACACCTTC
CASSQGQSYGYTF
>NA|TRBV28|TRBJ1-1|TRBD1
TGTGCCAGCAGTTTACGGCCAGGGGGGGCTTTCTTT
CASSLRPGGAFF
>NA|TRBV2|TRBJ1-1|NA
TGTGCCAGCAGTGGGTCCAGGGGCACTGAAGCTTTCTTT
CASSGSRGTEAFF
>NA|TRBV7-9|TRBJ1-2|TRBD1
TGTGCCAGCAGCCTGGACAGGGGCTACACCTTC
CASSLDRGYTF
>few|TRBV11-3|TRBJ1-1|NA
TGTGCCAGCAGCTTAGCGAGTCAGAACACTGAAGCTTTCTTT
CASSLASQNTEAFF
>NA|TRBV7-2|TRBJ1-2|NA
TGTGCCAGCAGCTTAGACACGGTAGGAGGTGGCTACACCTTC
CASSLDTVGGGYTF
>few|TRBV9|TRBJ2-5|TRBD2
TGTGCCAGCAGCGGGGCGACCGGACTAGCTGAGGCCCAGTACTTC
CASSGATGLAEAQYF
>NA|TRBV4-2|TRBJ2-1|TRBD1
TGTGCCAGCAGCCCCCCGGACAGGGGCCACTACAATGAGCAGTTCTTC
CASSPPDRGHYNEQFF
>few|TRBV10-3|TRBJ2-7|TRBD2
TGTGCCATCACCTTCAGGGCGGGGGTCTACGAGCAGTACTTC
CAITFRAGVYEQYF
>NA|TRBV7-8|TRBJ2-3|TRBD2
TGTGCCAGCAGCGATAGCGGGGGGGCCGGAGATACGCAGTATTTT
CASSDSGGAGDTQYF
>NA|TRBV5-1|TRBJ2-1|TRBD2
TGCGCCAGCAGCTGGGGACTAGATTTCAAGGGCTACAATGAGCAGTTCTTC
CASSWGLDFKGYNEQFF
>NA|TRBV7-9|TRBJ1-1|NA
TGTGCCAGCAGCCGTGTTGAAGCTTTCTTT
CASSRVEAFF
>once|TRBV9|TRBJ2-1|TRBD2
TGTGCCAGCAGCGCCGGACTAGCGGGATATTACAATGAGCAGTTCTTC
CASSAGLAGYYNEQFF
>few|TRBV10-3|TRBJ2-5|NA
TGTGCCATCAGTGAGATCAGGCGCCAAGAGACCCAGTACTTC
CAISEIRRQETQYF
>NA|TRBV27|TRBJ2-7|NA
TGTGCCAGCAGTCTCGGGGGTTTTCCACACTACGAGCAGTACTTC
CASSLGGFPHYEQYF
>once|TRBV10-2|TRBJ2-2|NA
TGCGCCAGCAGGGGCGGACAAAACAGTTACACCGGGGAGCTGTTTTTT
CASRGGQNSYTGELFF
>NA|TRBV27|TRBJ1-1|NA
TGTGCCAGCAGTTCGACAGGCTACACTGAAGCTTTCTTT
CASSSTGYTEAFF
>NA|TRBV14|TRBJ2-7|TRBD1
TGTGCCAGCAGCCAAGATCTGGGACAGGGCCCTTACGAGCAGTACTTC
CASSQDLGQGPYEQYF
>NA|TRBV27|TRBJ2-7|TRBD2
TGTGCCAGCAGTTTAGCGGGGGGGGTCTACGAGCAGTACTTC
CASSLAGGVYEQYF
>NA|TRBV7-9|TRBJ2-5|NA
TGTGCCAGCAGCTTACCCGGGGAAGAGACCCAGTACTTC
CASSLPGEETQYF
>NA|TRBV7-9|TRBJ2-3|TRBD2
TGTGCCAGCAGCTCCCCTAGCGGGGGGCACACAGATACGCAGTATTTT
CASSSPSGGHTDTQYF
>NA|TRBV5-4|TRBJ2-3|TRBD1
TGTGCCAGCAGCCTAGGGACAGGATACACAGATACGCAGTATTTT
CASSLGTGYTDTQYF